This TCR beta chain was observed in a study of OX40 agonist ivuxolimab in advanced cancers. Some background on the complete study: The costimulatory receptor OX40 (CD134) was targeted by ivuxolimab, a fully human IgG2 agonistic monoclonal antibody. Intravenous ivuxolimab was administered to patients every 2 weeks at six dose levels: 0.01, 0.1, 0.3, 1.5, 3 and 10 mg/kg. Of the roughly 54 patients in dose escalation, around 20 had hepatocellular carcinoma, some 15 had melanoma, 9 had renal cell carcinoma and 9 had head and neck cancer. In the dose-escalation cohort, over 65% of patients were male, and the mean age was around 60 years, with a range of roughly 23 to 85. Prior anti-PD-1, anti-PD-L1 or anti-CTLA-4 therapy was permitted, and checkpoint inhibitors had been received by around 40% of dose-escalation patients. Partial responses occurred in three dose-escalation patients: two with cutaneous melanoma and one with hepatocellular carcinoma. Peripheral TCRbeta sequencing was intended to test whether TCR sequence diversity was altered and clonal T-cell expansion was caused by ivuxolimab. The paper reports the monotherapy dose-escalation portion (N = 52 patients) of the phase I ivuxolimab trial. Overall study results and their limits: Low levels of normalized T-cell clonal expansion were also shown by some nonresponding patients. At doses of 0.1 to 3.0 mg/kg, clonal expansion of both CD4+ and CD8+ blood T cells was observed from baseline to week 6. In partial responders in the 0.1-3.0 mg/kg groups, normalized peripheral clonal expansion was found to be among the lowest, especially among CD8+ T cells. Which antigens the clonally expanded peripheral T cells were specific for was not determined. After ivuxolimab, CD8+ T cells had more expanded clones than CD4+ T cells on average.

Genomic DNA was isolated from the sorted cells so that the TCRbeta CDR3 region could be sequenced. The immunoSEQ Assay was used to sequence the TCRbeta CDR3 regions. Imported from immuneACCESS, the table was reduced by TCRdb to in-frame sequences with V and J called. These copies leave out some clones; in studies compared against another copy, an unresolved V gene accounts for under half, and the cause of the remainder is not known. The sample contains roughly 19,000 clones, around 80% of them found a single time. The top ten constitute approximately 15% of the sample. CDR1 and CDR2 were assigned from the germline V gene (reference sequence) as SEHNR and FQNEAQ. Spanning cysteine to phenylalanine, the CDR3 consists of 12 amino acids. Only the CDR3 DNA is retained, 36 bases long and in frame from the first base. V and J lose 2 bases and 8 bases, and a span of 9 bases separates them. Patients with autoimmune disease history or receiving systemic immunosuppression were excluded from the trial. Peripheral blood for TCR sequencing was drawn from every dose cohort at baseline, at cycle 4 day 1 and at cycle 7 day 1. The samples were drawn from a first-in-human, open-label, multicenter phase I dose-escalation trial of ivuxolimab. Adults with locally advanced or metastatic melanoma, renal cell carcinoma, hepatocellular carcinoma or head and neck squamous cell carcinoma were enrolled in the trial. Before TCR sequencing, CD4+ T cells and CD8+ T cells from peripheral blood were sorted into separate populations.

This clone showed up just a few times. Its antigen target is currently unknown. Base-call qualities are not available, and no considerably larger clone is one nucleotide away. This sequence was found in an adult with an advanced solid tumor such as melanoma, head and neck, liver or kidney cancer. This chain is built from TRBV7-9 and TRBJ1-2, with no confidently assigned D gene. This sample comprised CD4+ or CD8+ T cells sorted from blood, obtained in a trial of the OX40 agonist ivuxolimab. DNA sequence: TGTGCCAGCAGCTTATGGGGAAGAGGCTACACCTTC. This yields the protein CASSLWGRGYTF. The CDR3, completed at both ends by the reference TRBV7-9 and TRBJ1-2 genes, gives the full variable domain DTGVSQNPRHKITKRGQNVTFRCDPISEHNRLYWYRQTLGQGPEFLTYFQNEAQLEKSRLLSDRFSAERPKGSFSTLEIQRTEQGDSAMYLCASSLWGRGYTFGSGTRLTVV.